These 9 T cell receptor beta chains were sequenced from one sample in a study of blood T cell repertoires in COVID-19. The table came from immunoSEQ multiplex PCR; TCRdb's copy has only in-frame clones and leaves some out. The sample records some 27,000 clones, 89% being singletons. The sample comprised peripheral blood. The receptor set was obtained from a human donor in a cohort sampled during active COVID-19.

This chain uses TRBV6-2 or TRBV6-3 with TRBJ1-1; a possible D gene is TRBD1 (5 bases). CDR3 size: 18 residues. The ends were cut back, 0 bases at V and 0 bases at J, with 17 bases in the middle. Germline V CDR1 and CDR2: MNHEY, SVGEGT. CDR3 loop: CASSYSSFRQMMNTEAFF. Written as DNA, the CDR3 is TGTGCCAGCAGTTACTCATCATTTCGACAGATGATGAACACTGAAGCTTTCTTT.

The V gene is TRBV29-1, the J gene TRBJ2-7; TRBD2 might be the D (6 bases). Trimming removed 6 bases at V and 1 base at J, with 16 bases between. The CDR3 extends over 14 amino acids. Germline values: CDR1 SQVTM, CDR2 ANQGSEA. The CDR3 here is CSVCGDASSYEQYF. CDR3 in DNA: TGCAGCGTCTGCGGGGACGCAAGTTCCTACGAGCAGTACTTC.

CDR3 DNA: TGTGCCAGCACGGACAGGGGCTCCTACAATGAGCAGTTCTTC. The encoded protein is CASTDRGSYNEQFF. The chain is built from TRBV19 and TRBJ2-1; 9 bases fit TRBD1. The CDR3 extends over 14 amino acids. Germline lookup yields CDR1 LNHDA and CDR2 SQIVND (reference sequence). J lost 0 bases, V lost 9 bases, and 3 bases had no gene match.

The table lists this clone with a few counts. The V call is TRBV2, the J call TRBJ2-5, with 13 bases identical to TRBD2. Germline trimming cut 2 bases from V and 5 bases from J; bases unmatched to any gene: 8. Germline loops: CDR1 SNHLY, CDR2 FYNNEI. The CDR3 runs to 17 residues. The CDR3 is CASSEWTSGGGAETQYF. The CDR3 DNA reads TGTGCCAGCAGTGAATGGACTAGCGGGGGAGGGGCGGAGACCCAGTACTTC. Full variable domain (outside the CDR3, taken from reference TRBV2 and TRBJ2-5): EPEVTQTPSHQVTQMGQEVILRCVPISNHLYFYWYRQILGQKVEFLVSFYNNEISEKSEIFDDQFSVERPDGSNFTLKIRSTKLEDSAMYFCASSEWTSGGGAETQYFGPGTRLLVL.

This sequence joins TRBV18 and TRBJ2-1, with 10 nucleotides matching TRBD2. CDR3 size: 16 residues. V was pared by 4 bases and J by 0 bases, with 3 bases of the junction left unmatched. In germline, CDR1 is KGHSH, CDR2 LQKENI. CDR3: CASSLSGGFSYNEQFF. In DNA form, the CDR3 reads TGTGCCAGCTCACTTAGCGGGGGGTTCTCCTACAATGAGCAGTTCTTC. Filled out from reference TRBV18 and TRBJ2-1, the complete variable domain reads NAGVMQNPRHLVRRRGQEARLRCSPMKGHSHVYWYRQLPEEGLKFMVYLQKENIIDESGMPKERFSAEFPKEGPSILRIQQVVRGDSAAYFCASSLSGGFSYNEQFFGPGTRLTVL.

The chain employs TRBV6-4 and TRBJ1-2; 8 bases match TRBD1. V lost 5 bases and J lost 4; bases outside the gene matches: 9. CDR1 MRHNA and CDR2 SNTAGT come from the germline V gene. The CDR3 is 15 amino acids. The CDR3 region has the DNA TGTGCCAGCAGTCCTTCGCAGGGGGCGCGCTATGGCTACACCTTC. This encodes CASSPSQGARYGYTF.

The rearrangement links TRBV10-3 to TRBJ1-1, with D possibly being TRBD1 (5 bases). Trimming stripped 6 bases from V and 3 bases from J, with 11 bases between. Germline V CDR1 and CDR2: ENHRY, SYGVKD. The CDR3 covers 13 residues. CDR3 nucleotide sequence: TGTGCCATCAGGGATACAGGTGACACTGAAGCTTTCTTT. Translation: CAIRDTGDTEAFF.

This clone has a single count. CDR3 region: CASSESVGEQYF. In DNA, the CDR3 is TGTGCCAGCAGTGAAAGCGTGGGCGAGCAGTACTTC. The chain combines TRBV2 with TRBJ2-7; D remains ambiguous. The CDR3 runs to 12 residues. V was pared by 2 bases and J by 6 bases, with 8 bases between. Germline values: CDR1 SNHLY, CDR2 FYNNEI.

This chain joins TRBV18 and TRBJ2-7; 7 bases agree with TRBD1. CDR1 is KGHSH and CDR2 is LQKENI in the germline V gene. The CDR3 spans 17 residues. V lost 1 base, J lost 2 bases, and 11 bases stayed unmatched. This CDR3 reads CASSPQQGRNTPYEQYF. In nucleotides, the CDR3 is TGTGCCAGCTCACCACAACAGGGGAGAAACACCCCCTACGAGCAGTACTTC.